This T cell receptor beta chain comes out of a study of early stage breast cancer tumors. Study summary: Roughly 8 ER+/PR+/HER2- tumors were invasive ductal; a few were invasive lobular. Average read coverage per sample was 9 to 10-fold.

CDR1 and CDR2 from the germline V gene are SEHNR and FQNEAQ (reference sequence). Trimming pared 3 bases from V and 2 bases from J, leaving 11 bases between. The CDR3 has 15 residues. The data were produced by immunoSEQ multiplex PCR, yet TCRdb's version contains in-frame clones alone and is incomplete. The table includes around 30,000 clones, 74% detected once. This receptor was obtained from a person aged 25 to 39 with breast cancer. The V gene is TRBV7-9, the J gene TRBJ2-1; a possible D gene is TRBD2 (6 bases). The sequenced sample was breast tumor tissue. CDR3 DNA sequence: TGTGCCAGCAGCTTCGGGGGAGGCGCCTACAATGAGCAGTTCTTC. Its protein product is CASSFGGGAYNEQFF. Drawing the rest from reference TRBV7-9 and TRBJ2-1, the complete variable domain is DTGVSQNPRHKITKRGQNVTFRCDPISEHNRLYWYRQTLGQGPEFLTYFQNEAQLEKSRLLSDRFSAERPKGSFSTLEIQRTEQGDSAMYLCASSFGGGAYNEQFFGPGTRLTVL.